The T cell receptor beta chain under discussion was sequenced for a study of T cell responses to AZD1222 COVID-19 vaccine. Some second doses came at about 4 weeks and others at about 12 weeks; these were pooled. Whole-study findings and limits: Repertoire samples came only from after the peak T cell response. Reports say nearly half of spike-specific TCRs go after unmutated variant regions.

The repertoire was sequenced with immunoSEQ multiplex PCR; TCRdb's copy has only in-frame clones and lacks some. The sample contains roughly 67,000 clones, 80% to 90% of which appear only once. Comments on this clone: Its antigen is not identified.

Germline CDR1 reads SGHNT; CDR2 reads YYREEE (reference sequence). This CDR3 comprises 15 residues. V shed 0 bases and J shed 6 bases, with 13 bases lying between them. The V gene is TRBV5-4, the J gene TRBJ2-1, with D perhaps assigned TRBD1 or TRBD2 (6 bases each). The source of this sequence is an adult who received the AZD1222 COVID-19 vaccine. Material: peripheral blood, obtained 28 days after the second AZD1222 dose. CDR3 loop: CASSLDRGLFNEQFF. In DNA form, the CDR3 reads TGTGCCAGCAGCTTGGACCGGGGGCTCTTCAATGAGCAGTTCTTC.